These 9 T cell receptor beta chains were all obtained from the same sample, sequenced in a study of T cells in Graves' hyperthyroidism and ophthalmopathy (dated by TCRdb to about 2019). Library preparation used multiplex PCR. TCRdb shows the sequencer as Illumina HiSeq 2000. TCR beta CDR3 regions were amplified from RNA transcripts. For the first round of RT-PCR on the TCR CDR3, the HTBI primer set was used together with the Qiagen OneStep RT-PCR kit. The public sequencing data were trimmed at Q25 with fastp and processed into clonotypes with MiXCR by TCRdb, which kept only in-frame beta chains. One record per CDR3 amino acid sequence lists the most common genes and DNA. The sample yields approximately 570,000 distinct CDR3 sequences; 15% to 20% were counted once. Less than 55% of the sample lies in the top ten. Input material: blood. Source of these receptors: a man aged 35-49 years with Graves' ophthalmopathy.

This clonotype was seen many times. This rearrangement joins TRBV18 to TRBJ1-4; D perhaps matches TRBD1 (5 bases). Germline V gene lookup returns CDR1 KGHSH and CDR2 LQKENI. The CDR3 is made up of 14 amino acids. Trimming cost V 3 bases and J 7 bases, with 12 bases left between them. CDR3 region: CASSPAGVVEKLFF. The CDR3 DNA follows: TGTGCCAGCTCACCGGCGGGGGTTGTTGAAAAACTGTTTTTT.

Notes on this clonotype: This may come from a read error, since a much larger clone is one base off. The chain joins TRBV20-1 to TRBJ1-5; a weak D match, TRBD1 (6 bases). This CDR3 is built from 14 residues. Germline lookup yields CDR1 DFQATT and CDR2 SNEGSKA (reference sequence). The CDR3 reads CNARTGYSNQPQHF. CDR3 nucleotide sequence: TGCAATGCTAGAACAGGGTATAGCAATCAGCCCCAGCATTTT.

V gene TRBV5-5 combines with J gene TRBJ1-5; D possibly corresponds to TRBD1 (5 bases). The CDR3 has 21 residues. Germline CDR1 reads SGHKS; CDR2 reads YYEKEE (reference sequence). V was cut by 4 bases and J by 0 bases, with 29 bases left in between. The CDR3 nucleotides read TGTGCCAGCAGCCCAAAAGGGCTGGGCGTGGGTAGGACAAATAGCAATCAGCCCCAGCATTTT. Translated, it gives CASSPKGLGVGRTNSNQPQHF.

This clonotype was seen only once. V and J are TRBV24-1 and TRBJ2-1; TRBD2 aligns across 7 bases. The length of the CDR3 is 13 residues. Germline CDR1 and CDR2: KGHDR and SFDVKD. The J segment lost 9 bases and the V segment lost 9 bases, leaving 10 bases of the junction unmatched. CDR3 sequence (DNA): TGTGCCACCTCGGGACTACCCTTGGCTGAGCAGTTCTTC. Residues: CATSGLPLAEQFF.

This clonotype was detected only a few times. V and J are TRBV4-2 and TRBJ1-2; D might be TRBD1 (5 bases). The CDR3 runs 17 residues. V lost 1 base and J 5 bases, leaving 20 bases between the germline ends. Germline V lookup: CDR1 LGHNA, CDR2 YNFKEQ. The CDR3 DNA follows: TGTGCCAGCAGCCAAGGATCACAGCAGGGCAGGGTGTATGGCTACACCTTC. Translating gives CASSQGSQQGRVYGYTF.

A few counts support this clonotype. CDR3 coding DNA: TGTGCCAGCAGTTTATGGGGTCAGCGGGGGGGCCGAAATGAGCAGTTCTTC. Its translation is CASSLWGQRGGRNEQFF. The gene calls are TRBV27 and TRBJ2-1, with 10 bases identical to TRBD2. The CDR3 is 17 amino acids. Germline trimming cut 1 base from V and 7 bases from J; bases unmatched to any gene: 10. The V gene's germline CDR1 is MNHEY and CDR2 SMNVEV (reference sequence).

This clonotype was seen ten or more times. The chain employs TRBV18 and TRBJ1-1; 10 bases are shared with TRBD1. CDR1 is KGHSH, CDR2 LQKENI, per germline. The V and J ends lost 3 bases and 0 bases, in that order; junction bases with no gene match: 4. This CDR3 has 16 residues. CDR3 nucleotides: TGTGCCAGCTCACCCCTGGGGACAGGGGTGAACACTGAAGCTTTCTTT. The encoded protein is CASSPLGTGVNTEAFF.

This clonotype occurred many times. CDR3 loop: CASSSNRTKTALNTEAFF. The CDR3 bases are TGTGCCAGCAGCTCAAACCGCACGAAAACAGCACTGAACACTGAAGCTTTCTTT. This chain uses TRBV11-2 with TRBJ1-1, with D unclear. V dropped 4 bases and J dropped 0 bases, with 21 bases sitting between them. Germline lookup yields CDR1 SGHAT and CDR2 FQNNGV. CDR3 length: 18 amino acids.

The chain links TRBV28 to TRBJ1-4; TRBD1 agrees at 9 bases. This CDR3 is built from 18 residues. CDR1 and CDR2 (germline): MDHEN, SYDVKM. V dropped 0 bases and J dropped 6; count of bases not matched to a gene: 11. In DNA, the CDR3 is TGTGCCAGCAGTTTATGGGGACAGGGATTCGACCTTGATGAAAAACTGTTTTTT. Residues: CASSLWGQGFDLDEKLFF.